Listed below are T cell receptor beta chains from one sample, sequenced in a study of shared T cell receptors in the human thymus. The data were produced by immunoSEQ multiplex PCR, yet TCRdb's version contains in-frame clones alone and is incomplete. Among approximately 660,000 clones, around 87% were seen once, and the ten largest hold 0.0095% to 0.012%. These records were also assigned to another study, of human thymus T cells.

The specimen was thymocytes. The receptors were gathered from a boy under two years old with a congenital heart defect. The CDR3 runs from the conserved cysteine through the conserved F or W. A D gene is named only where the DNA matches it firmly. Rows give clone size only sometimes, using once, few, many, or a class for an expanded clone.

cdr3_length	v_call	d_call	j_call	clone_size	cdr3_nt	cdr3_aa
20	TRBV4-1	-	TRBJ2-3	few	TGCGCCAGCAGCCACTACGGCAGGGGGGCCGGGCCCATAGGTCCAGATACGCAGTATTTT	CASSHYGRGAGPIGPDTQYF
17	TRBV25-1	TRBD2	TRBJ2-2	-	TGTGCCAGCAGTGAATCGAAAACTAGCGGGCGTCCCGGGGAGCTGTTTTTT	CASSESKTSGRPGELFF
13	TRBV27	TRBD2	TRBJ2-6	-	TGTGCCGCGGGGGGACCTGGGGCCAACGTCCTGACTTTC	CAAGGPGANVLTF
14	TRBV7-3	-	TRBJ2-7	-	TGTGCCAGCAGCTTAAAACCGGAGGGCTACGAGCAGTACTTC	CASSLKPEGYEQYF
14	TRBV27	-	TRBJ2-1	few	TGTGCCAGCCACCCCAAGGGGATCTACAATGAGCAGTTCTTC	CASHPKGIYNEQFF
14	TRBV6-1	TRBD2	TRBJ2-2	-	TGTGCCAGCAGCGGGGCGGGAGTCGGTGGGGAGCTGTTTTTT	CASSGAGVGGELFF
15	TRBV7-2	-	TRBJ2-1	-	TGTGCCAGCAGCCCCGCGGGACTGCACTACAATGAGCAGTTCTTC	CASSPAGLHYNEQFF
15	TRBV4-2	TRBD2	TRBJ2-7	-	TGTGCCAGCAGCCAAGTTAGCGGGAGGACCCACGAGCAGTACTTC	CASSQVSGRTHEQYF
19	TRBV4-3	TRBD2	TRBJ2-3	-	TGCGCCAGCAGCCAAGATCGGACTCAGCTAGCGGGAAACACAGATACGCAGTATTTT	CASSQDRTQLAGNTDTQYF
14	TRBV4-2	TRBD1	TRBJ2-7	-	TGTGCCAGCAGCCAAGGCAGGGGGTACGACGGGCAGTACTTC	CASSQGRGYDGQYF
15	TRBV30	-	TRBJ2-1	once	TGTGCCTGGATTGCGGGGAGCGGCCCCTACAATGAGCAGTTCTTC	CAWIAGSGPYNEQFF
17	TRBV4-3	TRBD2	TRBJ2-2	-	TGCGCCAGCAGCCAAGAGGCAAAGCGGGAGAGGCCCGGGGAGCTGTTTTTT	CASSQEAKRERPGELFF
14	TRBV11-2	TRBD2	TRBJ2-5	-	TGTGCCAGCAGCTCTAGCGGGAGCGTAGAGACCCAGTACTTC	CASSSSGSVETQYF
16	TRBV4-2	-	TRBJ2-5	-	TGTGCCAGCAGCCAAGGGACGGACCGGGGTGGTGAGACCCAGTACTTC	CASSQGTDRGGETQYF
15	TRBV6-1	TRBD1	TRBJ1-5	-	TGTGCCAGCAGTGCTTATCACAGGGGCGGTCAGCCCCAGCATTTT	CASSAYHRGGQPQHF
17	TRBV18	-	TRBJ1-5	-	TGTGCCAGCTCACCGACTATCCGGAGGCAGGTTGGTCAGCCCCAGCATTTT	CASSPTIRRQVGQPQHF
15	TRBV4-3	-	TRBJ2-7	-	TGCGCCAGCAGCCAAGGTGTCGAGGCCAGGGGCGAGCAGTACTTC	CASSQGVEARGEQYF
15	TRBV10-3	-	TRBJ2-7	-	TGTGCCATCAGTGGAACCCTTGAGGGCACCTACGAGCAGTACTTC	CAISGTLEGTYEQYF
15	TRBV5-6	TRBD1	TRBJ2-7	-	TGTGCCAGCAGCCGTTGGGACAGTCTCTACTACGAGCAGTACTTC	CASSRWDSLYYEQYF
13	TRBV19	TRBD1	TRBJ2-7	-	TGTGCCAGCGGGATCGGGACAGCCTACGAGCAGTACTTC	CASGIGTAYEQYF
15	TRBV14	TRBD2	TRBJ2-1	-	TGTGCCAGCAGCCAAGATCCGGCGGGAGCCCATGAGCAGTTCTTC	CASSQDPAGAHEQFF
14	TRBV12-5	TRBD1	TRBJ1-5	-	TGTGCTAGTGGTCGGGACAGGGGAAGTCAGCCCCAGCATTTT	CASGRDRGSQPQHF
13	TRBV2	-	TRBJ2-1	-	TGTGCCAGCAGTGAAGCCGTTGTCAATGAGCAGTTCTTC	CASSEAVVNEQFF
16	TRBV6-5	-	TRBJ1-2	once	TGTGCCAGCAGTTACTCCCCAGGAGGGAAGCCCTATGGCTACACCTTC	CASSYSPGGKPYGYTF
19	TRBV10-2	TRBD2	TRBJ2-3	-	TGCGCCAGCAGTTCGGACAGCCGCACCCCTAGCGGGCCTAGAGATACGCAGTATTTT	CASSSDSRTPSGPRDTQYF
13	TRBV4-1	-	TRBJ1-3	-	TGCGCCAGCAGCCAAGATCGTGGAAACACCATATATTTT	CASSQDRGNTIYF
18	TRBV11-3	TRBD1	TRBJ2-7	-	TGTGCCAGCAGCTTAGATCTTCCCCCCGGGACAGAAACCTACGAGCAGTACTTC	CASSLDLPPGTETYEQYF
13	TRBV4-3	TRBD2	TRBJ2-7	-	TGCGCCAGCAGCCAAGCTCGGGGGGATGAGCAGTACTTC	CASSQARGDEQYF
13	TRBV23-1	-	TRBJ2-7	-	TGCGCCAGCAGTCAATCCTTCTCCTACGAGCAGTACTTC	CASSQSFSYEQYF
14	TRBV14	-	TRBJ2-1	-	TGTGCCAGCAGCCCACAGGGCTCCTACAATGAGCAGTTCTTC	CASSPQGSYNEQFF
11	TRBV2	-	TRBJ2-1	-	TGTGCCAGCAGTGCAGGAAGGGAGCAGTTCTTC	CASSAGREQFF
15	TRBV7-6	TRBD1	TRBJ2-7	-	TGTGCCAGCAGCTTAGGGAACAGGGGACACGGGAAGCAGTACTTC	CASSLGNRGHGKQYF
16	TRBV11-3	TRBD2	TRBJ2-3	-	TGTGCCAGCAGCCCCGCCCTAGCGGGAGCCACAGATACGCAGTATTTT	CASSPALAGATDTQYF
15	TRBV5-8	TRBD1	TRBJ2-7	-	TGTGCCAGCAGCTGCATGACAGGGGTCATCGACGAGCAGTACTTC	CASSCMTGVIDEQYF
14	TRBV27	TRBD1	TRBJ2-1	-	TGTGCCAGCAGCCCAGGGGGCGCTTACAATGAGCAGTTCTTC	CASSPGGAYNEQFF
14	TRBV5-6	TRBD2	TRBJ2-1	few	TGTGCCAGCAGCTTGCTAGCGGGGGGCAATGAGCAGTTCTTC	CASSLLAGGNEQFF
15	TRBV7-6	-	TRBJ2-1	-	TGTGCCAGCAGCCCGCTGGGGAGAGTTGAAAATGAGCAGTTCTTC	CASSPLGRVENEQFF
14	TRBV2	TRBD1	TRBJ2-5	-	TGTGCCAGCAGTGAGTTTGACAGGGGGGAGACCCAGTACTTC	CASSEFDRGETQYF
14	TRBV6-1	TRBD1	TRBJ2-5	once	TGTGCCAGCAGTGGCGGACAGGGGGCCGAGACCCAGTACTTC	CASSGGQGAETQYF
13	TRBV27	-	TRBJ1-1	-	TGTGCCAGCAGTTCGGGAGTGGACACTGAAGCTTTCTTT	CASSSGVDTEAFF
13	TRBV11-2	TRBD2	TRBJ2-1	once	TGTGCCAGCAACAAACTAGCGGACAATGAGCAGTTCTTC	CASNKLADNEQFF
19	TRBV7-2	TRBD2	TRBJ2-1	once	TGTGCCAGCAGCTCGTTGTGGCTAGCGGGGCCCTCCTCCCACAATGAGCAGTTCTTC	CASSSLWLAGPSSHNEQFF
15	TRBV19	TRBD2	TRBJ2-1	once	TGTGCCAGTAGTATGAGACTAGCGGGTTACAATGAGCAGTTCTTC	CASSMRLAGYNEQFF
19	TRBV6-1	TRBD2	TRBJ2-3	once	TGTGCCAGCAGTGCAACTCGACCCAGCCGGGAGCGGGGGGTAGATACGCAGTATTTT	CASSATRPSRERGVDTQYF
14	TRBV4-3	-	TRBJ2-4	-	TGCGCCAGCAGCCAAGATCAGACAAAAAACATTCAGTACTTC	CASSQDQTKNIQYF
14	TRBV28	-	TRBJ2-1	-	TGTGCCAGCAGTTTTCCGGGAGTCAGCAATGAGCAGTTCTTC	CASSFPGVSNEQFF
16	TRBV5-6	TRBD1	TRBJ2-2	-	TGTGCCAGCAGCCCGGGCCAGGGGGCTTTTCGGGGGGAGCTGTTTTTT	CASSPGQGAFRGELFF
16	TRBV11-2	TRBD1	TRBJ1-2	-	TGTGCCAGCAGCTCCCGGGGTCCAGGGGGAAGGTATGGCTACACCTTC	CASSSRGPGGRYGYTF
15	TRBV7-2	-	TRBJ1-2	-	TGTGCCAGCAGCTTAGGGGGCGGGGGGGAAGGTGGCTACACCTTC	CASSLGGGGEGGYTF
21	TRBV15	TRBD1	TRBJ2-7	once	TGTGCCACCAGTTTTGGGCCTAAACCGGGACAGGGGGTTAAAAAAGGCTACGAGCAGTACTTC	CATSFGPKPGQGVKKGYEQYF
17	TRBV14	TRBD1	TRBJ2-7	once	TGTGCCAGCAGCCCCCCTCACATGGACAGGGGAGAGGGGGAGCAGTACTTC	CASSPPHMDRGEGEQYF
15	TRBV18	TRBD2	TRBJ2-7	few	TGTGCCAGCTCACCGGCAGGGACTAGGATCTACGAGCAGTACTTC	CASSPAGTRIYEQYF
13	TRBV29-1	TRBD1	TRBJ2-7	-	TGCAGCGTCAGGACAGGGAGCTCCTACGAGCAGTACTTC	CSVRTGSSYEQYF
13	TRBV7-2	-	TRBJ2-7	-	TGTGCCAGCAGCTTAGGTGGGGGCGTCGAGCAGTACTTC	CASSLGGGVEQYF